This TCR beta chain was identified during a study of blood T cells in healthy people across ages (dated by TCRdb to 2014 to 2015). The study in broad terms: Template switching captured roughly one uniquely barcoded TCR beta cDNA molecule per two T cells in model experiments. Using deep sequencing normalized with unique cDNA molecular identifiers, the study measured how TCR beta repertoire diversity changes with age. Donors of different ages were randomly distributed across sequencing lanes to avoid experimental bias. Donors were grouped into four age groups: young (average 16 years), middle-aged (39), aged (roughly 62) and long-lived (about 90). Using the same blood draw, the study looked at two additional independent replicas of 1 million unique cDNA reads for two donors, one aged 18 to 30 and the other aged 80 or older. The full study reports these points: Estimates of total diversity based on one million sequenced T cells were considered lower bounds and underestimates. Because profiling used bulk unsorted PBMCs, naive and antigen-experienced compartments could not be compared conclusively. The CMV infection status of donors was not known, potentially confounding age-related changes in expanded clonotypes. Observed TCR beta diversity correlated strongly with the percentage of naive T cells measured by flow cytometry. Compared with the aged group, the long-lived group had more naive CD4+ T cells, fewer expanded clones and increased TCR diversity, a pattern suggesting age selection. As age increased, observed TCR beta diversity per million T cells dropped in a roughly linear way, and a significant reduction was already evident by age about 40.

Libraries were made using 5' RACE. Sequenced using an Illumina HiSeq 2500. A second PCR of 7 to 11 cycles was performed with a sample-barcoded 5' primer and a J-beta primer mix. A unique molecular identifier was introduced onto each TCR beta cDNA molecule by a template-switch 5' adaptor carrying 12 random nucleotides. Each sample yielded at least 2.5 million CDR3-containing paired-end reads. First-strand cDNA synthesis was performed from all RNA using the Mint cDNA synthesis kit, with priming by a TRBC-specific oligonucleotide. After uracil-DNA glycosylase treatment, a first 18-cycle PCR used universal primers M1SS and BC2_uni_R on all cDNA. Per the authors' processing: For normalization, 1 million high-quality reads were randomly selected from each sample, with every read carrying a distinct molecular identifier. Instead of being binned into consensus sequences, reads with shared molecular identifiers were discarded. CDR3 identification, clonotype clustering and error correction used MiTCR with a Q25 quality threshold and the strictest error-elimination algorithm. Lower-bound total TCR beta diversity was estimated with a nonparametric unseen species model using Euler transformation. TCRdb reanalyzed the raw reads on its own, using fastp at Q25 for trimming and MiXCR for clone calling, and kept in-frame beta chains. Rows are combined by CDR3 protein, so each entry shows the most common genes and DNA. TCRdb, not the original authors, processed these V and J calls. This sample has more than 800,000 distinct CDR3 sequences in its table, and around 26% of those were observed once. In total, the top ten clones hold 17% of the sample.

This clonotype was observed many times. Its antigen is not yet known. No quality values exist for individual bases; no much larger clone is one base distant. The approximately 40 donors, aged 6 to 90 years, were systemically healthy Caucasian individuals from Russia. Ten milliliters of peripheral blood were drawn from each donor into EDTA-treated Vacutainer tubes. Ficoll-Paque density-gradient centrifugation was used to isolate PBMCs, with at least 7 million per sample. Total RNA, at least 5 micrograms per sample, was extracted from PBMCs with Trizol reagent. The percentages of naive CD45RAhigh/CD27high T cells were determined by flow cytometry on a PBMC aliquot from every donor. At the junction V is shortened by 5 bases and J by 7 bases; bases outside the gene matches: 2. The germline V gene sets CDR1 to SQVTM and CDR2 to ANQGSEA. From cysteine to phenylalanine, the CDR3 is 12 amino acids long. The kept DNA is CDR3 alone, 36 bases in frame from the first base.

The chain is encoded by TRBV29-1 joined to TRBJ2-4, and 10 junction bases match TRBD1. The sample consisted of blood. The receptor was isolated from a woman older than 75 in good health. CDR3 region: CSVRTGGNIQYF. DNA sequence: TGCAGCGTTCGGACAGGGGGGAACATTCAGTACTTC. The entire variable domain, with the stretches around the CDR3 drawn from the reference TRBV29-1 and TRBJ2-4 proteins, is SAVISQKPSRDICQRGTSLTIQCQVDSQVTMMFWYRQQPGQSLTLIATANQGSEATYESGFVIDKFPISRPNLTFSTLTVSNMSPEDSSIYLCSVRTGGNIQYFGAGTRLSVL.